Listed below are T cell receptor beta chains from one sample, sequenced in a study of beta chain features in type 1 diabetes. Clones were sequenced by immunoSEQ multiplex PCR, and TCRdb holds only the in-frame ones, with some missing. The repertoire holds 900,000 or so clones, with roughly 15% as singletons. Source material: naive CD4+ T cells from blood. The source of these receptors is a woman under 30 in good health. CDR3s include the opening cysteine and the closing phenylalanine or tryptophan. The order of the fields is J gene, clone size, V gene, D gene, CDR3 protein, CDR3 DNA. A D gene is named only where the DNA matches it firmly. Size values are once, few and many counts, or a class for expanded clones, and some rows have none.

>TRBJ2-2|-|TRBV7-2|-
CASSLAKLTTGELFF
TGTGCCAGCAGCTTAGCCAAATTGACCACCGGGGAGCTGTTTTTT
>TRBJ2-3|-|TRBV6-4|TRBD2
CASSPAGGPSDTQYF
TGTGCCAGCAGTCCGGCGGGAGGGCCGTCAGATACGCAGTATTTT
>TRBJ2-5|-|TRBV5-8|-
CASSRLVGQTQYF
TGTGCCAGCAGCCGGTTGGTGGGTCAGACCCAGTACTTC
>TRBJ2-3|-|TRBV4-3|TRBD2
CASSQPGLAGQDTQYF
TGCGCCAGCAGCCAACCGGGACTAGCGGGGCAAGATACGCAGTATTTT
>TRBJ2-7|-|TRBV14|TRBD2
CASSQDQTGRARYEQYF
TGTGCCAGCAGCCAAGATCAGACCGGGAGGGCACGCTACGAGCAGTACTTC
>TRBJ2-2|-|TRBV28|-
CASSLGGSYTGELFF
TGTGCCAGCAGTTTGGGGGGCTCGTACACCGGGGAGCTGTTTTTT
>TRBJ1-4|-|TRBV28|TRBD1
CASSFGRGPSGGNEKLFF
TGTGCCAGCAGTTTCGGCAGGGGGCCGTCTGGCGGGAATGAAAAACTGTTTTTT
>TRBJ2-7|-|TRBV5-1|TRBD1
CASSLGAGTGFYEQYF
TGCGCCAGCAGCTTGGGGGCCGGGACAGGGTTTTACGAGCAGTACTTC
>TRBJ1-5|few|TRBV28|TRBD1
CASRGGQAGNQPQHF
TGTGCCAGCAGAGGGGGACAGGCGGGCAATCAGCCCCAGCATTTT
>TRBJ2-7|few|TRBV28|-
CASTGRGTYEQYF
TGTGCCAGCACCGGTAGGGGTACCTACGAGCAGTACTTC
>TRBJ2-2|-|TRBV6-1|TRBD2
CASSESALAGHTGELFF
TGTGCCAGCAGTGAATCTGCGCTAGCGGGACACACCGGGGAGCTGTTTTTT
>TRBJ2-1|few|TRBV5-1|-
CASSHRAGENEQFF
TGCGCCAGCAGCCACAGGGCGGGGGAGAATGAGCAGTTCTTC
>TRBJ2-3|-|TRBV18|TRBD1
CASSTIRQGSTDTQYF
TGTGCCAGCTCAACCATTCGACAGGGGAGCACAGATACGCAGTATTTT
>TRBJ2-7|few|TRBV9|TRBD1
CASSPRQGSSYEQYF
TGTGCCAGCAGCCCACGACAGGGCAGCTCCTACGAGCAGTACTTC
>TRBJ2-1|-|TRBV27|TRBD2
CASSLWEGLGNEQFF
TGTGCCAGCAGTTTATGGGAGGGCCTGGGAAATGAGCAGTTCTTC
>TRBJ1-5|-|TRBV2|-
CASSEMGGGNQPQHF
TGTGCCAGCAGTGAAATGGGAGGGGGGAATCAGCCCCAGCATTTT
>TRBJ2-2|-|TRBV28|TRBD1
CASSPGQVNTGELFF
TGTGCCAGCAGTCCGGGACAGGTGAACACCGGGGAGCTGTTTTTT
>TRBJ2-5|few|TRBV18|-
CASSSQETQYF
TGTGCCAGCTCAAGCCAAGAGACCCAGTACTTC
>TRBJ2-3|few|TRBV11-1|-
CASSFAQSDTQYF
TGTGCCAGCAGCTTTGCGCAGTCAGATACGCAGTATTTT
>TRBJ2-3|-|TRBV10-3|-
CAISASDTQYF
TGTGCCATCAGTGCATCAGATACGCAGTATTTT
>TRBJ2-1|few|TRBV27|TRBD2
CASSRGGLGEGPRSYNEQFF
TGTGCCAGCAGTCGGGGGGGACTAGGCGAAGGACCCCGCTCCTACAATGAGCAGTTCTTC
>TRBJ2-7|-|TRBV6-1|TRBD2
CASEKGLAYYEQYF
TGTGCCAGCGAAAAGGGACTAGCGTACTACGAGCAGTACTTC
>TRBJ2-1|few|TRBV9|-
CASSVGQGYNEQFF
TGTGCCAGCAGCGTAGGCCAGGGGTACAATGAGCAGTTCTTC
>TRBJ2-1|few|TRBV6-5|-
CASSYRGHRNNNEQFF
TGTGCCAGCAGTTATCGGGGGCATCGTAACAACAATGAGCAGTTCTTC
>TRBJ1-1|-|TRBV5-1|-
CASSQENTEAFF
TGCGCCAGCAGCCAGGAAAACACTGAAGCTTTCTTT
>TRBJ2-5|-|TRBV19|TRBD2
CASSQGWLAGQETQYF
TGTGCCAGTAGCCAGGGATGGCTAGCGGGTCAAGAGACCCAGTACTTC
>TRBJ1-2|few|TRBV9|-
CASSVATRGGDYGYTF
TGTGCCAGCAGCGTAGCAACCCGGGGTGGTGACTATGGCTACACCTTC
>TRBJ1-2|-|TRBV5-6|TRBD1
CASSPFNRGYGYTF
TGTGCCAGCAGCCCCTTTAACAGGGGCTATGGCTACACCTTC
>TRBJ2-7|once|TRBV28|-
CASTSTPIYEQYF
TGTGCCAGCACCTCAACGCCGATCTACGAGCAGTACTTC
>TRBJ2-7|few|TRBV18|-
CASSPQGLSYEQYF
TGTGCCAGCTCACCTCAGGGGTTATCCTACGAGCAGTACTTC
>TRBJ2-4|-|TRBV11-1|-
CASSLDGPRDIFF
TGTGCCAGCAGCTTAGATGGGCCGCGGGACATTTTCTTC
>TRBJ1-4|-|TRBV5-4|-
CASSLRAPGEKLFF
TGTGCCAGCAGCTTGAGGGCGCCCGGAGAAAAACTGTTTTTT
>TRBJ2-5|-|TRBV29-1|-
CSVEVVQETQYF
TGCAGCGTTGAAGTCGTACAAGAGACCCAGTACTTC
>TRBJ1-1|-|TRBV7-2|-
CASSLVGGLRTEAFF
TGTGCCAGCAGCTTGGTTGGGGGGCTGAGGACTGAAGCTTTCTTT
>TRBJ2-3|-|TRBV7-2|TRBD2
CASRLGGDSTDTQYF
TGTGCCAGCCGACTCGGGGGGGATAGCACAGATACGCAGTATTTT
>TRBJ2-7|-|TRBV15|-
CATSRDPTPTYEQYF
TGTGCCACCAGCAGAGATCCGACTCCGACCTACGAGCAGTACTTC
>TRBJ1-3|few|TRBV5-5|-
CASSFSGQAGNTIYF
TGTGCCAGCAGCTTCTCAGGCCAAGCTGGAAACACCATATATTTT
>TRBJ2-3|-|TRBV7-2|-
CASSLNSGGDTQYF
TGTGCCAGCAGCTTAAATAGCGGCGGGGATACGCAGTATTTT
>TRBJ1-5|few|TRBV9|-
CASSVGTGGNQPQHF
TGTGCCAGCAGCGTGGGAACAGGAGGCAATCAGCCCCAGCATTTT
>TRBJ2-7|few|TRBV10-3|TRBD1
CATAQGVEYEQYF
TGTGCCACTGCCCAGGGGGTAGAGTACGAGCAGTACTTC
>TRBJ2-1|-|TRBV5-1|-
CASSLVAGNWNEQFF
TGCGCCAGCAGCTTGGTAGCTGGGAACTGGAATGAGCAGTTCTTC
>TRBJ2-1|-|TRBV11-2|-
CASSLGWGSYNEQFF
TGTGCCAGCAGCTTAGGCTGGGGCTCCTACAATGAGCAGTTCTTC
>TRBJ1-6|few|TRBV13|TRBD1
CASRTRDRNSPLHF
TGTGCCAGCAGGACCCGGGACAGAAATTCACCCCTCCACTTT
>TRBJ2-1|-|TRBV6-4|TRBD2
CASSGLAGSNEQFF
TGTGCCAGCAGTGGACTAGCGGGAAGCAATGAGCAGTTCTTC
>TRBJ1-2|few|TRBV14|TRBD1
CASSQGQGFGYTF
TGTGCCAGCAGCCAAGGACAGGGTTTCGGCTACACCTTC
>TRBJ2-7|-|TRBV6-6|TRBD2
CASSFTSGRVYEQYF
TGTGCCAGCAGTTTTACTAGCGGGAGAGTGTACGAGCAGTACTTC
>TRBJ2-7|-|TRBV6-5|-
CASSTSGGSNEQYF
-
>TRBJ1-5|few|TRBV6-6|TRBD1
CASSPGTGVKYQPQHF
TGTGCCAGCAGCCCCGGGACAGGGGTCAAGTATCAGCCCCAGCATTTT
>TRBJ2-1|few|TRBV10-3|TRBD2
CAISVTSGSYNEQFF
TGTGCCATCAGTGTGACTAGCGGGTCTTACAATGAGCAGTTCTTC